The 21 T cell receptor beta chains given below trace back to one sample, sequenced in a study of blood T cell repertoires in COVID-19. The assay was immunoSEQ multiplex PCR, and TCRdb's table has in-frame clones only and misses some. The data contain about 190,000 clones, roughly 80% of them seen just once; the ten biggest clones take up under 15%. Sequenced input: peripheral blood. These receptors were obtained from a woman in her fifties or sixties with acute or convalescent COVID-19.

The V gene is TRBV4-2, the J gene TRBJ1-2, with 7 bases lining up with TRBD1. The V gene end was trimmed by 0 bases and the J gene end by 10 bases; junction bases not matched to a gene: 5. Germline V gene lookup returns CDR1 LGHNA and CDR2 YNFKEQ. This CDR3 is built from 13 residues. CDR3 amino acids: CASSQDRQGLYTF. The DNA for the CDR3 is TGTGCCAGCAGCCAAGATAGACAGGGCCTCTACACCTTC.

The J gene is TRBJ1-5, the V gene TRBV19, with D possibly matching TRBD1 (5 bases). V was cut by 11 bases and J by 0 bases, with 14 bases left in between. This CDR3 is built from 14 residues. Germline loops: CDR1 LNHDA, CDR2 SQIVND (reference sequence). For the CDR3, the DNA is TGTGCCGGGTCACAGGCGATTAGCAATCAGCCCCAGCATTTT. Its protein product is CAGSQAISNQPQHF. The whole variable domain, filled in from reference TRBV19 and TRBJ1-5, reads DGGITQSPKYLFRKEGQNVTLSCEQNLNHDAMYWYRQDPGQGLRLIYYSQIVNDFQKGDIAEGYSVSREKKESFPLTVTSAQKNPTAFYLCAGSQAISNQPQHFGDGTRLSIL.

The rearrangement links TRBV28 to TRBJ1-1; possible D gene TRBD1, 5 bases. Trimming cost V 7 bases and J 4 bases, with 19 bases left between them. In germline, CDR1 is MDHEN, CDR2 SYDVKM. CDR3 length: 15 residues. The CDR3 DNA is TGTGCCAGCAAAAAGGCGGGACTCGGGGGCACTGAAGCTTTCTTT. Protein sequence: CASKKAGLGGTEAFF.

The V call is TRBV24-1, the J call TRBJ2-1; 7 bases agree with TRBD2. The CDR3 is made up of 15 amino acids. Germline V gene data show CDR1 as KGHDR and CDR2 as SFDVKD. V shed 7 bases and J 2 bases; nucleotides not matched to a gene: 7. In nucleotides, the CDR3 is TGTGCCACCAGCACCGGGACTAATCCCTACAATGAGCAGTTCTTC. Amino acid sequence: CATSTGTNPYNEQFF.

The CDR3: CASSLTGTVNTGELFF. Here the CDR3 DNA reads TGCGCCAGCAGCTTGACCGGGACAGTGAACACCGGGGAGCTGTTTTTT. This chain joins TRBV5-1 and TRBJ2-2; 7 bases map to TRBD1. Germline V CDR1 and CDR2: SGHRS, YFSETQ. V gave up 1 base and J gave up 1 base; unmatched junction bases: 4. This CDR3 comprises 16 residues.

The genes are TRBV7-9 and TRBJ2-3; a weak D match, TRBD2 (6 bases). The CDR3 is 13 amino acids. Trimming left V 3 bases short and J 11 bases short, with 15 bases between. Germline lookup yields CDR1 SEHNR and CDR2 FQNEAQ (reference sequence). CDR3 region: CASSFRLRGEQYF. The DNA for the CDR3 is TGTGCCAGCAGCTTCCGACTGCGCGGGGAGCAGTATTTT.

The rearrangement links TRBV27 to TRBJ1-6; 8 nucleotides match TRBD1. Germline V gene sequence: CDR1 MNHEY, CDR2 SMNVEV (reference sequence). This CDR3 has 15 residues. V dropped 6 bases and J dropped 9; count of bases not matched to a gene: 10. The CDR3 sequence: CASRAAGTGTSPLHF. The CDR3 DNA follows: TGTGCCAGCAGGGCCGCCGGGACAGGAACTTCACCCCTCCACTTT.

The chain links TRBV25-1 to TRBJ2-5; possibly TRBD1 for D (6 bases). Germline CDR1 and CDR2: MGHDK and SYGVNS. The V end was cut by 3 bases, the J end by 2 bases, with 13 bases between. This CDR3 region has 15 residues. CDR3: CASSDQGRAQETQYF. CDR3 sequence (DNA): TGTGCCAGCAGTGATCAGGGGAGAGCTCAAGAGACCCAGTACTTC.

The chain combines TRBV5-6 with TRBJ2-3, with D uncertain. V lost 2 bases, J lost 5 bases, and 18 bases lay in between. The CDR3 runs 16 residues. Germline values: CDR1 SGHDT, CDR2 YYEEEE. DNA for the CDR3: TGTGCCAGCAGCTTCTTCTCATCCCACTATGGAGATACGCAGTATTTT. Its translation: CASSFFSSHYGDTQYF.

The gene calls are TRBV6-5 and TRBJ2-7, with a weak D call TRBD1 (6 bases). Germline values: CDR1 MNHEY, CDR2 SVGAGI. CDR3 length: 13 residues. Trimming removed 7 bases from V and 2 bases from J, with 12 bases in between. The CDR3 DNA reads TGTGCCAGCAACCGGGACACCGCCTACGAGCAGTACTTC. This sequence encodes CASNRDTAYEQYF.

The chain recombines TRBV4-1 with TRBJ2-7; 8 bases fit TRBD2. V was pared by 3 bases and J by 1 base, with 5 bases of the junction left unmatched. Per the germline V gene, CDR1 is MGHRA and CDR2 is YSYEKL. The CDR3 is made up of 15 amino acids. CDR3 region: CASSQSAGGSYEQYF. The CDR3 DNA reads TGCGCCAGCAGCCAGTCGGCGGGGGGTTCCTACGAGCAGTACTTC.

This chain links TRBV5-1 with TRBJ1-1, with 8 nucleotides matching TRBD1. Germline CDR1 SGHRS, CDR2 YFSETQ. With 2 bases clipped from V and 5 bases from J, the junction kept 8 bases outside the gene matches. The CDR3 length is 15 residues. The CDR3 sequence is CASSFDRGPGTEAFF. CDR3 DNA: TGCGCCAGCAGCTTTGACAGGGGCCCCGGAACTGAAGCTTTCTTT.

The chain employs TRBV18 and TRBJ1-1, with D uncertain. Trimming took off 6 bases at V and 1 base at J, with 9 bases between the two ends. The CDR3 runs to 13 residues. Per the germline V gene, CDR1 is KGHSH and CDR2 is LQKENI. The CDR3 sequence is CASSPMRNTEAFF. CDR3 sequence (DNA): TGTGCCAGCTCCCCAATGAGGAACACTGAAGCTTTCTTT.

This chain connects TRBV11-2 to TRBJ1-1; D gene unclear. The CDR3 runs to 13 residues. V was clipped by 1 base and J by 10 bases, with 13 bases between them. CDR1 is SGHAT and CDR2 is FQNNGV in the germline V gene. The CDR3 loop is CASSLAVGEGAFF. Here the CDR3 DNA reads TGTGCCAGCAGCTTAGCGGTAGGAGAAGGAGCTTTCTTT. The complete variable domain, with remaining parts taken from reference TRBV11-2 and TRBJ1-1, reads EAGVAQSPRYKIIEKRQSVAFWCNPISGHATLYWYQQILGQGPKLLIQFQNNGVVDDSQLPKDRFSAERLKGVDSTLKIQPAKLEDSAVYLCASSLAVGEGAFFGQGTRLTVV.

The rearrangement joins TRBV19 to TRBJ2-7; TRBD2 aligns across 7 bases. Germline V gene lookup returns CDR1 LNHDA and CDR2 SQIVND (reference sequence). The CDR3 consists of 16 residues. Germline trimming cut 2 bases from V and 0 bases from J; bases unmatched to any gene: 7. The CDR3 region is CASSIKGAGSSYEQYF. The CDR3 region has the DNA TGTGCCAGTAGTATAAAGGGAGCGGGGTCCTCCTACGAGCAGTACTTC.

In DNA form, the CDR3 reads TGTGCCAGCAGCGTAGCCAATTCCTACACCTTC. Translated: CASSVANSYTF. J is TRBJ1-2 and V is TRBV9; D gene unclear. Germline CDR1 SGDLS, CDR2 YYNGEE. The CDR3 sequence is 11 residues long. V lost 0 bases and J 10 bases, leaving 7 bases between the germline ends.

The chain uses TRBV15 and TRBJ1-5; D may be TRBD1 (5 bases). The CDR3 has 15 residues. From germline, CDR1 is LNHNV and CDR2 YYDKDF (reference sequence). The V gene lost 0 bases and the J gene lost 4 bases, with 10 bases spanning the gap. CDR3 DNA: TGTGCCACCAGCAGAGACATAGGGGTAAATCAGCCCCAGCATTTT. This gives the protein CATSRDIGVNQPQHF.

The V call is TRBV30, the J call TRBJ2-1; 9 bases match TRBD2. The CDR3 length is 14 residues. The ends lost 5 bases at V and 7 bases at J; junction bases unmatched: 9. Germline CDR1 and CDR2: GTSNPN and SVGIG (reference sequence). The CDR3 spells CAWSSGGLRNEQFF. CDR3 in DNA: TGTGCCTGGTCAAGCGGGGGGCTAAGGAATGAGCAGTTCTTC. Using reference TRBV30 and TRBJ2-1 for the parts outside the CDR3, the full variable domain is SQTIHQWPATLVQPVGSPLSLECTVEGTSNPNLYWYRQAAGRGLQLLFYSVGIGQISSEVPQNLSASRPQDRQFILSSKKLLLSDSGFYLCAWSSGGLRNEQFFGPGTRLTVL.

V usage is TRBV23-1 and J usage is TRBJ2-7, with 12 bases aligning to TRBD2. TRBV23-1 is an ORF; its function is uncertain. CDR3 length equals 18 residues. V was clipped by 0 bases and J by 0 bases; unmatched bases: 6. CDR3 sequence reads: CASSQSRGTSGFSYEQYF. The DNA of the CDR3 is TGCGCCAGCAGTCAATCTCGAGGGACTAGCGGGTTCTCCTACGAGCAGTACTTC.

V and J are TRBV4-1 and TRBJ1-2; 7 bases match TRBD1. Germline V gene data show CDR1 as MGHRA and CDR2 as YSYEKL. The CDR3 covers 14 residues. The V and J ends lost 1 base and 5 bases, in that order; junction bases with no gene match: 4. The CDR3 reads CASSQGGGAYGYTF. The CDR3 region has the DNA TGCGCCAGCAGCCAAGGAGGGGGCGCGTATGGCTACACCTTC.

The chain is built from TRBV28 and TRBJ1-2; the match to TRBD1 covers 8 bases. Germline V gene sequence: CDR1 MDHEN, CDR2 SYDVKM. V shed 10 bases and J 4 bases; nucleotides not matched to a gene: 17. The CDR3 consists of 16 residues. CDR3 residues: CATTGGISKGGYGYTF. The CDR3 region has the DNA TGTGCCACCACAGGGGGAATTTCGAAGGGGGGCTATGGCTACACCTTC.